The source of this TCR beta chain is a study of response to subunit inactivated influenza vaccine. Study outcomes and limitations: After each seasonal influenza vaccination, few new T cells are recruited, the authors suggested.

On this clonotype: Its antigen is currently unknown.

TCRdb independently ran MiXCR on the RT-PCR reads; one entry per CDR3 protein. The sample lists 300,000 to 350,000 distinct CDR3 sequences, just over 20% occurring once. V lost 5 bases and J lost 5, with 13 bases in between. The CDR3 covers 14 residues. Looked up from germline, CDR1 is SGHAT and CDR2 is FQNNGV. The TCR comes from a man aged 50-75 years who received an inactivated influenza vaccine. V and J are TRBV11-2 and TRBJ2-1; D remains unclear. The sample was PBMCs from blood, taken less than 22 months after vaccination. The CDR3 loop reads CASSPDGMNNEQFF. CDR3 coding DNA: TGTGCCAGCAGCCCAGACGGCATGAACAATGAGCAGTTCTTC.